This TCR beta chain was sequenced during a study of T cell repertoires in cytomegalovirus infection. Study details: HLA-C-restricted CMV epitopes, recently identified, and well-studied HLA-B-restricted ones were used by the study.

The germline gives CDR1 MDHEN, CDR2 SYDVKM. Trimming cost V 4 bases and J 3 bases, with 15 bases left between them. This CDR3 comprises 16 residues. Concerning this clonotype itself: Its antigen is still unknown.

Each CDR3 protein is one row after TCRdb ran MiXCR on the reads. This sample yields roughly 990,000 distinct CDR3 sequences, of which about a third are seen a single time; 11% to 15% belongs to the top ten. Study results and limitations: Frequencies of public TCR beta families were cumulated, and this identified carriers of CMV plus the relevant HLA. Dominating the ex vivo response were HLA-C-restricted CMV-specific TCR beta clonotypes.

Material: cultured CD8+ T cells from PBMCs, obtained from culture after CMV antigen stimulation. This receptor was taken from a human donor in good health (CMV status not recorded). Some clones in this sample may be carry-over from other donors' samples. The chain couples TRBV28 to TRBJ2-2; D is perhaps TRBD1 or TRBD2 (5 bases each). The CDR3 coding sequence is TGTGCCAGCAGTTCCACCGGGACCCCCTACACCGGGGAGCTGTTTTTT. It specifies CASSSTGTPYTGELFF.